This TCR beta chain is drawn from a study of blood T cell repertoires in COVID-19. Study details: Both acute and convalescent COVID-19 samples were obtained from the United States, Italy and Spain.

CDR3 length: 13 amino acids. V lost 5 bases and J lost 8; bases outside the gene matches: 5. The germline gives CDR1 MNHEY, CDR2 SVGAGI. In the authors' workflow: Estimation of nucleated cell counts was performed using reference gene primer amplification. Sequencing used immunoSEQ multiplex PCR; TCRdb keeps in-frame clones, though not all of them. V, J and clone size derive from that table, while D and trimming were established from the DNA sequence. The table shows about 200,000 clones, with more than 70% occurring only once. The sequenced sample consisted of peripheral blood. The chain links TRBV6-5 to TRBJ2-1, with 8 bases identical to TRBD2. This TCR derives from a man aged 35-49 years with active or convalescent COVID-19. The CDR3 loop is CASSQTSVDEQFF. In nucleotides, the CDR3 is TGTGCCAGCAGTCAGACTAGCGTGGATGAGCAGTTCTTC.